The 25 T cell receptor beta chains below come from one sample, sequenced in a study of tumor-infiltrating lymphocytes in primary liver carcinoma. The tissue used was unsorted bulk material of about 17-33 mg. RNA and DNA were co-extracted from it with the AllPrep DNA/RNA mini kit. The researchers produced TCR beta cDNA from approximately 540 ng total RNA with a constant-region primer. Nested multiplex PCR, run for three rounds with slightly modified ARM-PCR, yielded TCR beta libraries. The first two PCR rounds, around 10 cycles each, used TRBV1-TRBV30 forward primers and a C-beta reverse primer. TCRdb reanalysed the multiplex PCR reads using MiXCR and keeps one entry per CDR3 protein. Of more than 100,000 distinct CDR3 sequences in the sample, 50% to 65% are singletons; the top ten hold around 9.3%. The sample was liver tumor tissue from sampling region 1. Subset noted: tumor region T1, superior pole. These receptors were taken from a woman aged 55-70 years with primary liver carcinoma and hepatitis B virus infection.

V is TRBV5-1 and J is TRBJ2-1; 7 bases fit TRBD2. Germline V gives CDR1 SGHRS, CDR2 YFSETQ. V shed 5 bases and J 0 bases; nucleotides not matched to a gene: 5. The CDR3 loop spans 15 amino acids. The CDR3 loop reads CASSHSGFSYNEQFF. In DNA, the CDR3 is TGCGCCAGCAGTCATAGCGGGTTCTCCTACAATGAGCAGTTCTTC.

As for this clonotype: A clone one base away is much larger, so this may be a read error. The missing conserved phenylalanine or tryptophan at the end of this CDR3 makes a read error likely. The rearrangement uses TRBV29-1 and TRBJ1-1; maybe TRBD1 (5 bases). V lost 0 bases and J lost 8, with 13 bases in between. Germline V lookup: CDR1 SQVTM, CDR2 ANQGSEA. The CDR3 is made up of 13 amino acids. The CDR3 loop is CSVEDQASGEAFS. The CDR3, as DNA: TGCAGCGTTGAAGATCAGGCCTCAGGGGAAGCTTTCTCT.

Note on this clonotype: A much larger clone differs by one base, so this may be a read error. The chain has TRBV6-5 and TRBJ1-1; D not certain. The CDR3 extends over 15 amino acids. From germline, CDR1 is MNHEY and CDR2 SVGAGI. In DNA form, the CDR3 reads TGTACCAGCAGTTACGGAGGTCCTTCGAACACTGAAGCTTTCTTT. Translated, it gives CTSSYGGPSNTEAFF.

V usage is TRBV13 and J usage is TRBJ1-1, with 7 bases lining up with TRBD1. The CDR3 runs to 15 residues. V lost 1 base, J lost 0 bases, and 2 bases stayed unmatched. The germline V gene has CDR1 PRHDT and CDR2 FYEKMQ (reference sequence). The CDR3 DNA follows: TGTGCCAGCAGCTTAGAAGGGACAGTGAACACTGAAGCTTTCTTT. Residues: CASSLEGTVNTEAFF.

This CDR3 is CATNQASEQYF. In DNA, the CDR3 is TGTGCCACCAACCAGGCGTCCGAGCAGTACTTC. The V gene is TRBV11-2, the J gene TRBJ2-7, with unresolved D. Trimming took 10 bases from V and 6 from J, leaving 13 bases between them. The CDR3 spans 11 residues. CDR1 is SGHAT and CDR2 is FQNNGV in the germline V gene. Full variable domain (remainder filled in from reference TRBV11-2 and TRBJ2-7): EAGVAQSPRYKIIEKRQSVAFWCNPISGHATLYWYQQILGQGPKLLIQFQNNGVVDDSQLPKDRFSAERLKGVDSTLKIQPAKLEDSAVYLCATNQASEQYFGPGTRLTVT.

This rearrangement joins TRBV18 to TRBJ1-4; D remains ambiguous. The V and J ends lost 4 bases and 4 bases respectively, with 7 bases between them. The V gene's germline CDR1 is KGHSH and CDR2 LQKENI. CDR3 length equals 13 residues. CDR3 sequence reads: CASSLELNEKLFF. DNA of the CDR3: TGTGCCAGCTCACTGGAACTTAATGAAAAACTGTTTTTT. The full variable domain, its missing parts supplied by reference TRBV18 and TRBJ1-4, is NAGVMQNPRHLVRRRGQEARLRCSPMKGHSHVYWYRQLPEEGLKFMVYLQKENIIDESGMPKERFSAEFPKEGPSILRIQQVVRGDSAAYFCASSLELNEKLFFGSGTQLSVL.

As concerns this clonotype: This sequence may be a read error, since a much larger clone differs from it by one base. The rearrangement links TRBV6-1 to TRBJ2-7, with D hard to call. CDR3 size: 14 residues. CDR1 and CDR2 (germline): MNHNS, SASEGT. V was clipped by 9 bases and J by 6 bases, with 21 bases between them. CDR3 protein: CASQVVESSSEQYF. DNA of the CDR3: TGTGCCAGTCAGGTCGTTGAGTCCTCTTCCGAGCAGTACTTC.

With respect to this clonotype: One base away lies a much larger clone, so this may be a sequencing read error. The rearrangement links TRBV12-5 to TRBJ2-2; D is perhaps TRBD1 (5 bases). Germline CDR1 is LGHNT and CDR2 is FRNRAP. The CDR3 sequence is 15 residues long. The CDR3 DNA is TGTGCTAGTAGTTTGGAAGGGGCTGGGACCGGGGAGCTGTTTTTT. Amino acids: CASSLEGAGTGELFF. The whole variable domain, remainder taken from reference TRBV12-5 and TRBJ2-2, is DARVTQTPRHKVTEMGQEVTMRCQPILGHNTVFWYRQTMMQGLELLAYFRNRAPLDDSGMPKDRFSAEMPDATLATLKIQPSEPRDSAVYFCASSLEGAGTGELFFGEGSRLTVL.

This clonotype is categorized as medium-sized. The chain joins TRBV5-6 to TRBJ2-7; TRBD1 matches at 7 bases. Trimming removed 1 base from V and 2 bases from J; junction bases left unmatched: 3. Per germline, CDR1 SGHDT and CDR2 YYEEEE. The CDR3 covers 14 residues. CDR3 region: CASSLQGVAYEQYF. Written as DNA, the CDR3 is TGTGCCAGCAGCTTGCAGGGGGTCGCCTACGAGCAGTACTTC. Full variable domain (rest looked up from reference TRBV5-6 and TRBJ2-7): DAGVTQSPTHLIKTRGQQVTLRCSPKSGHDTVSWYQQALGQGPQFIFQYYEEEERQRGNFPDRFSGHQFPNYSSELNVNALLLGDSALYLCASSLQGVAYEQYFGPGTRLTVT.

Note on this clonotype: The junction does not match germline at one end; this may be a read error. V usage is TRBV11-2 and J usage is TRBJ2-3; possible D gene TRBD2, 5 bases. CDR1 and CDR2 (germline): SGHAT, FQNNGV. The CDR3 contains 20 residues. CDR3 bases: TGTACCAGCAGCTTAGATCTAAGTGGGTTAGCGAGAGACGGGATAGATACGCAGTATTTT. This encodes CTSSLDLSGLARDGIDTQYF.

About this clonotype: One end of the junction does not line up with germline, which may come from a read error. The chain links TRBV11-3 to TRBJ2-1, with D perhaps assigned TRBD1 or TRBD2 (6 bases each). The CDR3 extends over 13 amino acids. Per the germline V gene, CDR1 is SGHNT and CDR2 is YENEEA. Here the CDR3 DNA reads TGTCCCATCAGTGCCGGGGGCTACAATGAGCAGTTATTC. It translates to CPISAGGYNEQLF.

The rearrangement links TRBV11-2 to TRBJ2-5; unclear D gene. The CDR3 is 15 residues long. Germline CDR1 SGHAT, CDR2 FQNNGV. Trimming removed 5 bases from V and 1 base from J, with 14 bases in between. CDR3 sequence: CASSPFWVGQETQYF. DNA of the CDR3: TGTGCCAGCAGCCCCTTCTGGGTAGGCCAAGAGACCCAGTACTTC.

About this clonotype itself: As the CDR3 is not closed by the conserved phenylalanine or tryptophan, this likely results from a read error. This chain links TRBV28 with TRBJ2-7; D possibly corresponds to TRBD1 (7 bases). Trimming took off 6 bases at V and 0 bases at J, with 15 bases between the two ends. This CDR3 has 15 residues. Germline V gene data show CDR1 as MDHEN and CDR2 as SYDVKM. The CDR3 nucleotides read TGTGCCAGCAGGGAGGGGGCGGGAAGCTCCTACGAGCAGTACTAC. Translation: CASREGAGSSYEQYY.

The CDR3 DNA reads as TGTGCCAGCAGCCCACGGACGTCTACTAGCTGCGAGCAGTACTTC. Translation: CASSPRTSTSCEQYF. The chain carries TRBV11-2 and TRBJ2-7; D perhaps matches TRBD2 (6 bases). CDR1 and CDR2 (germline): SGHAT, FQNNGV. Trimming pared 5 bases from V and 6 bases from J, leaving 20 bases between. This CDR3 region has 15 residues. Variable domain in full (rest from reference TRBV11-2 and TRBJ2-7): EAGVAQSPRYKIIEKRQSVAFWCNPISGHATLYWYQQILGQGPKLLIQFQNNGVVDDSQLPKDRFSAERLKGVDSTLKIQPAKLEDSAVYLCASSPRTSTSCEQYFGPGTRLTVT.

A remark on this clonotype: The CDR3 carries no conserved terminal phenylalanine or tryptophan, so it likely arises from a read error. The chain uses TRBV28 and TRBJ2-5; weak D call: TRBD2 (5 bases). The CDR3 has 15 residues. CDR1 is MDHEN, CDR2 SYDVKM, per germline. V shed 7 bases and J shed 4 bases, with 19 bases lying between them. The DNA for the CDR3 is TGTGCCAGCACCCCCTCCAGCGGCCGATTAGAGACCCAGTACTCC. It translates to CASTPSSGRLETQYS.

This clonotype has just one count. This chain connects TRBV19 to TRBJ2-5, with D perhaps assigned TRBD1 or TRBD2 (5 bases each). Trimming took 3 bases from V and 6 from J, leaving 17 bases between them. The length of the CDR3 is 15 residues. Germline V CDR1 and CDR2: LNHDA, SQIVND (reference sequence). The CDR3 spells CASSIGRVSGKTQYF. CDR3 coding DNA: TGTGCCAGTAGTATCGGCAGGGTGTCGGGAAAGACCCAGTACTTC.

Of note for this clonotype: Mismatch with germline at one junction end may stem from a read error. The rearrangement uses TRBV11-3 and TRBJ2-3, with unresolved D. CDR3 size: 13 residues. The V gene's germline CDR1 is SGHNT and CDR2 YENEEA. The CDR3 DNA reads as TGTGCCAGCAGCCTAACACTCACAGATACGCGGTATTTT. Its protein product is CASSLTLTDTRYF.

In the case of this clonotype: This may be a read error: a much more frequent sequence differs by one nucleotide. This chain links TRBV4-2 with TRBJ2-2; 7 nucleotides agree with TRBD1. The CDR3 sequence is 15 residues long. Germline V gene lookup returns CDR1 LGHNA and CDR2 YNFKEQ. CDR3 DNA: TGTGCCAGCGGCCAAGACCGGCACAGGGGCGGGGAGCTGTTTTTT. Translating it yields CASGQDRHRGGELFF.

This clonotype was detected once. A read error may produce the germline difference seen at one junction end. J is TRBJ2-2 and V is TRBV7-9; D possibly corresponds to TRBD2 (5 bases). Germline V gene data show CDR1 as SEHNR and CDR2 as FQNEAQ (reference sequence). The CDR3 is made up of 16 amino acids. CDR3: CACSTAGKGNTGELFF. DNA of the CDR3: TGTGCCTGCAGCACGGCCGGGAAAGGGAACACCGGGGAGCTGTTTTTT.

This clonotype was picked up one time. This sequence may be a read error, since a much larger clone differs from it by one base. The rearrangement joins TRBV6-1 to TRBJ1-1; D gene unclear. V lost 5 bases and J lost 10, with 29 bases in between. The CDR3 totals 17 residues. Germline values: CDR1 MNHNS, CDR2 SASEGT. CDR3 sequence: CASSRNPLQVSPSIAFF. The CDR3 DNA reads TGTGCCAGCAGTCGTAACCCCCTTCAAGTGAGCCCGTCAATAGCTTTCTTT.

Remarks on this clonotype: This clone may be a read error of a much larger clone one base away. The chain links TRBV29-1 to TRBJ2-1; D perhaps matches TRBD1 (6 bases). With 7 bases removed from V and 12 bases from J, the gap between germline ends came to 25 bases. Germline values: CDR1 SQVTM, CDR2 ANQGSEA. This CDR3 contains 14 residues. The CDR3 bases are TGCAGCGGGACGAGGGTAGGGGGACCTGATGGGCAGTTCTTC. Its translation: CSGTRVGGPDGQFF.

A few counts support this clonotype. This chain uses TRBV28 with TRBJ2-3; 12 bases align to TRBD1. This CDR3 is built from 17 residues. The germline V gene encodes CDR1 MDHEN and CDR2 SYDVKM. The J segment lost 3 bases and the V segment lost 5 bases, leaving 9 bases of the junction unmatched. CDR3 sequence: CASSPTGTGGATDTQYF. CDR3 in DNA: TGTGCCAGCAGTCCAACCGGGACAGGGGGCGCAACAGATACGCAGTATTTT.

The chain combines TRBV30 with TRBJ2-1; no clear D gene. There are 11 residues in the CDR3. With 5 bases removed from V and 7 bases from J, the gap between germline ends came to 9 bases. Looked up from germline, CDR1 is GTSNPN and CDR2 is SVGIG (reference sequence). CDR3 nucleotides: TGTGCCTGGGGAGCCGGGAATGAGCAGTTCTTC. It codes for CAWGAGNEQFF. The full variable domain, completed using reference TRBV30 and TRBJ2-1, is SQTIHQWPATLVQPVGSPLSLECTVEGTSNPNLYWYRQAAGRGLQLLFYSVGIGQISSEVPQNLSASRPQDRQFILSSKKLLLSDSGFYLCAWGAGNEQFFGPGTRLTVL.

This clonotype was seen many times. The genes are TRBV4-1 and TRBJ1-5; D gene ambiguous. CDR1 is MGHRA and CDR2 is YSYEKL in the germline V gene. This CDR3 region has 18 residues. The V gene lost 4 bases and the J gene lost 1 base, with 20 bases spanning the gap. The CDR3 is CASSPKQIIEGSNQPQHF. CDR3 in DNA: TGCGCCAGCAGCCCCAAGCAAATAATAGAGGGAAGCAATCAGCCCCAGCATTTT.

This rearrangement joins TRBV11-3 to TRBJ2-1; D unresolved. The germline V gene has CDR1 SGHNT and CDR2 YENEEA. The V end was cut by 10 bases, the J end by 6 bases, with 13 bases between. The CDR3 has 12 residues. The CDR3 is CANQDRTNEQFF. As DNA, the CDR3 is TGTGCCAACCAGGACCGGACCAATGAGCAGTTCTTC.